This T cell receptor (beta chain) derives from a study of ipilimumab plus nivolumab after autologous stem cell transplantation. The method was immunoSEQ multiplex PCR; TCRdb's version includes in-frame clones alone and lacks a portion of them. The sample lists just over 40,000 clones; 80% to 95% were seen once. This CDR3 has 15 residues. With 2 bases removed from V and 1 base from J, the gap between germline ends came to 12 bases. Germline CDR1 SGHDT, CDR2 YYEEEE. Patients got ipilimumab 1 mg/kg beginning 14 to 28 days post-transplant. This chain links TRBV5-6 with TRBJ1-1; D ambiguous. The sample here was PBMCs, taken in a trial of ipilimumab plus nivolumab as post-transplant consolidation. This TCR came from a male donor with multiple myeloma. CDR3 nucleotide sequence: TGTGCCAGCAGCTTTGGCGACGCGGGGAACACTGAAGCTTTCTTT. Amino acid sequence: CASSFGDAGNTEAFF.